One and the same sample provided the 31 T cell receptor beta chains below, sequenced in a study of sequential checkpoint blockade in melanoma. TCRdb keeps only in-frame clones here, not all; method: immunoSEQ multiplex PCR. Among roughly 13,000 clones, around 23% were seen once, and the ten largest hold 5.5% to 7%. Treatment defined: randomized to nivolumab then ipilimumab (arm A) or the reverse (arm B). The specimen was tumor tissue (inferred from file names), collected from a patient given nivolumab and ipilimumab in sequence. The receptors originated from a human donor with melanoma.

This clone came up a few times. The chain couples TRBV5-1 to TRBJ2-6; 8 positions agree with TRBD2. This CDR3 spans 18 amino acids. Trimming cost V 4 bases and J 2 bases; bases outside gene matches: 11. The germline V gene encodes CDR1 SGHRS and CDR2 YFSETQ. The CDR3 here is CASSLGGGATTGANVLTF. The CDR3 coding sequence is TGCGCCAGCAGCCTCGGGGGGGGCGCGACTACTGGGGCCAACGTCCTGACTTTC. Variable domain in full (rest from reference TRBV5-1 and TRBJ2-6): KAGVTQTPRYLIKTRGQQVTLSCSPISGHRSVSWYQQTPGQGLQFLFEYFSETQRNKGNFPGRFSGRQFSNSRSEMNVSTLELGDSALYLCASSLGGGATTGANVLTFGAGSRLTVL.

This clone was counted between two and nine times. The V gene is TRBV28, the J gene TRBJ2-7; D call uncertain. This CDR3 is 12 amino acids long. V was shortened by 0 bases and J by 4 bases, with 4 bases between the two germline ends. From germline, CDR1 is MDHEN and CDR2 SYDVKM. CDR3 in amino acids: CASSLWGYEQYF. The CDR3, as DNA: TGTGCCAGCAGTTTATGGGGGTACGAGCAGTACTTC.

The rearrangement uses TRBV11-3 and TRBJ1-2; unclear D gene. The length of the CDR3 is 15 residues. V shed 5 bases and J shed 0 bases, with 13 bases lying between them. Germline CDR1 is SGHNT and CDR2 is YENEEA. CDR3 region: CASSALGDSNYGYTF. CDR3 sequence (DNA): TGTGCCAGCAGCGCACTCGGGGATTCTAACTATGGCTACACCTTC. The complete variable domain, with remaining parts taken from reference TRBV11-3 and TRBJ1-2, reads EAGVVQSPRYKIIEKKQPVAFWCNPISGHNTLYWYLQNLGQGPELLIRYENEEAVDDSQLPKDRFSAERLKGVDSTLKIQPAELGDSAVYLCASSALGDSNYGYTFGSGTRLTVV.

There are a few counts of this clone. The V gene is TRBV29-1, the J gene TRBJ2-2, with 9 nucleotides matching TRBD2. The germline V gene has CDR1 SQVTM and CDR2 ANQGSEA. After removal of 8 bases from V and 2 bases from J, the junction contained 9 bases not matched to a gene. The CDR3 spans 15 residues. The CDR3 sequence is CSTGSTSGNTGELFF. In DNA, the CDR3 is TGCAGCACTGGATCGACTAGCGGAAACACCGGGGAGCTGTTTTTT.

The chain carries TRBV11-3 and TRBJ1-1, with TRBD1 matching over 7 bases. The CDR3 has 17 residues. The V segment lost 1 base and the J segment 3 bases; nucleotides outside the gene matches: 11. Germline V lookup: CDR1 SGHNT, CDR2 YENEEA. The CDR3 loop reads CASSLGVQQGSYTEAFF. CDR3 in DNA: TGTGCCAGCAGCTTAGGAGTGCAACAGGGGAGTTACACTGAAGCTTTCTTT. Drawing the rest from reference TRBV11-3 and TRBJ1-1, the complete variable domain is EAGVVQSPRYKIIEKKQPVAFWCNPISGHNTLYWYLQNLGQGPELLIRYENEEAVDDSQLPKDRFSAERLKGVDSTLKIQPAELGDSAVYLCASSLGVQQGSYTEAFFGQGTRLTVV.

The V and J genes are TRBV4-1 and TRBJ2-2; D possibly uses TRBD1 or TRBD2 (5 bases each). V lost 0 bases, J lost 7 bases, and 15 bases lay in between. The CDR3 spans 16 residues. The germline V gene encodes CDR1 MGHRA and CDR2 YSYEKL. DNA for the CDR3: TGCGCCAGCAGCCAAGATTTCCCCGGGACCTACGGGGAGCTGTTTTTT. It codes for CASSQDFPGTYGELFF.

This clone was recorded a few times. The chain joins TRBV6-1 to TRBJ1-5; tentative D call: TRBD1 (5 bases). Trimming left V 0 bases short and J 1 base short, with 13 bases between. CDR3 size: 17 residues. The germline gives CDR1 MNHNS, CDR2 SASEGT. CDR3 protein: CASSEAHGGGSNQPQHF. The CDR3 DNA sequence: TGTGCCAGCAGTGAAGCCCACGGTGGGGGGAGCAATCAGCCCCAGCATTTT.

In its sample, this clone was seen many times. The chain combines TRBV9 with TRBJ2-1; 7 bases line up with TRBD2. The germline V gene has CDR1 SGDLS and CDR2 YYNGEE. Germline trimming cut 3 bases from V and 0 bases from J; bases unmatched to any gene: 3. The CDR3 consists of 15 residues. CDR3: CASSGSGNSYNEQFF. The CDR3 region has the DNA TGTGCCAGCAGCGGGAGCGGGAACTCCTACAATGAGCAGTTCTTC.

The chain has TRBV18 and TRBJ2-7; D gene ambiguous. Germline V CDR1 and CDR2: KGHSH, LQKENI. V shed 3 bases and J shed 0 bases, with 3 bases lying between them. CDR3 length equals 12 residues. Written as DNA, the CDR3 is TGTGCCAGCTCACCGAGCTCCTACGAGCAGTACTTC. This codes for CASSPSSYEQYF.

The CDR3 sequence: CASSLGGTSSYEQYF. The CDR3 nucleotides read TGCGCCAGCAGCTTGGGCGGGACATCCTCCTACGAGCAGTACTTC. The rearrangement links TRBV5-1 to TRBJ2-7; D may match TRBD1 or TRBD2 (6 bases each). Between the trimmed V and J ends, which lost 0 bases and 0 bases, there was a span of 10 bases. From germline, CDR1 is SGHRS and CDR2 YFSETQ. CDR3 length equals 15 residues.

This sequence joins TRBV15 and TRBJ2-1, with D possibly called TRBD1 or TRBD2 (6 bases each). Trimming left V 4 bases short and J 8 bases short, with 21 bases between. There are 16 residues in the CDR3. The V gene's germline CDR1 is LNHNV and CDR2 YYDKDF (reference sequence). The DNA for the CDR3 is TGTGCCACCAGCATGCACAGGGAGGTGGGTCGGGATGAGCAGTTCTTC. Protein product: CATSMHREVGRDEQFF.

This clone showed up many times. The rearrangement uses TRBV11-3 and TRBJ1-4, with 7 positions matching TRBD1. The V gene's germline CDR1 is SGHNT and CDR2 YENEEA. Unmatched junction bases numbered 12, after V lost 4 bases and J lost 7 bases. The CDR3 is made up of 16 amino acids. As DNA, the CDR3 is TGTGCCAGCAGCTGGGCTGGGGCAGGGGGTTTTGAAAAACTGTTTTTT. This translates into CASSWAGAGGFEKLFF.

This rearrangement joins TRBV28 to TRBJ1-3; D remains ambiguous. V lost 4 bases to trimming and J lost 7 bases, with 11 bases between them. The germline V gene has CDR1 MDHEN and CDR2 SYDVKM. The CDR3 has 13 residues. CDR3 amino acids: CASSSILENTIYF. The CDR3 region has the DNA TGTGCCAGCAGTTCCATCCTGGAGAACACCATATATTTT.

In this sample, this clone turned up a few times. The chain couples TRBV28 to TRBJ1-2; 7 bases match TRBD1. The CDR3 length is 13 residues. The V gene's germline CDR1 is MDHEN and CDR2 SYDVKM. The trim removed 6 bases at V and 4 bases at J, leaving 5 bases unmatched. This CDR3 reads CASRTGQAYGYTF. The CDR3, as DNA: TGTGCCAGCAGGACAGGACAGGCCTATGGCTACACCTTC.

A few counts support this clone. The CDR3 loop reads CASSPLAGGYTGELFF. CDR3 nucleotides: TGTGCCAGCTCACCACTAGCGGGGGGATACACCGGGGAGCTGTTTTTT. This chain links TRBV18 with TRBJ2-2; the match to TRBD2 covers 10 bases. This CDR3 contains 16 residues. J gave up 3 bases and V 1 base, and 2 bases lay outside the gene matches. In germline, CDR1 is KGHSH, CDR2 LQKENI.

This clone was counted at least ten times. The V and J genes are TRBV4-1 and TRBJ1-5, with 10 bases aligning to TRBD1. CDR1 is MGHRA and CDR2 is YSYEKL in the germline V gene. V was clipped by 3 bases and J by 6 bases; unmatched bases: 5. The CDR3 is made up of 15 amino acids. The CDR3 coding sequence is TGCGCCAGCAGCCAGGACAGGGGGGGAGGTCAGCCCCAGCATTTT. Translated: CASSQDRGGGQPQHF.

A few counts support this clone. The CDR3 protein is CASSQSGQGYEKLFF. The CDR3 bases are TGCGCCAGCAGCCAATCAGGACAGGGCTACGAAAAACTGTTTTTT. This chain links TRBV1 with TRBJ1-4; no DNA check was done on the table's D call, TRBD1. TRBV1 is termed a pseudogene. CDR3 length: 15 residues.

This clone was detected only a few times. The rearrangement links TRBV10-2 to TRBJ2-7; TRBD1 might be the D (5 bases). This CDR3 spans 15 amino acids. In germline, CDR1 is WSHSY, CDR2 SAAADI. The V end lost 2 bases, the J end lost 4 bases, and 15 bases lay between the germline ends. The CDR3 bases are TGCGCCAGCAGTGAGCCGACCCCAGGGAAATACGAGCAGTACTTC. Residues: CASSEPTPGKYEQYF.

The V gene is TRBV28, the J gene TRBJ1-5; no clear D gene. The CDR3 contains 14 residues. The germline CDR1 and CDR2 sequences are MDHEN and SYDVKM. V was shortened by 2 bases and J by 4 bases, with 9 bases between the two germline ends. CDR3 sequence (DNA): TGTGCCAGCAGTTTAAGCCCGAGGAATCAGCCCCAGCATTTT. It translates to CASSLSPRNQPQHF.

This sequence joins TRBV6-8 and TRBJ2-2; D not resolved. Trimming took 8 bases from V and 7 from J, leaving 11 bases between them. The CDR3 is made up of 12 amino acids. CDR1 and CDR2 (germline): MNHGY, SAAAGT. The DNA of the CDR3 is TGTGCCAGCCGCGGCTTCGGCGGGGAGCTGTTTTTT. Amino acids: CASRGFGGELFF.

V gene TRBV6-8 combines with J gene TRBJ1-2, with TRBD1 matching over 7 bases. The CDR3 length is 15 residues. CDR1 is MNHGY, CDR2 SAAAGT, per germline. Trimming cost V 6 bases and J 6 bases; bases outside gene matches: 13. The CDR3 loop is CASSPYGTTGNGYTF. CDR3 DNA: TGTGCCAGCAGCCCCTACGGGACGACAGGGAATGGCTACACCTTC.

This clone has only a few counts. This chain uses TRBV6-8 with TRBJ1-1; D is unclear. Trimming stripped 7 bases from V and 4 bases from J, with 16 bases between. Germline CDR1 is MNHGY and CDR2 is SAAAGT. This CDR3 region has 14 residues. CDR3 residues: CASNLQLRATEAFF. The CDR3 nucleotides are TGTGCCAGCAACCTTCAGCTCCGGGCCACTGAAGCTTTCTTT.

The chain's CDR3 is CASSGLRDTQYF. Written as DNA, the CDR3 is TGTGCCAGCTCAGGTTTGAGGGATACGCAGTATTTT. The chain couples TRBV18 to TRBJ2-3; D is unclear. The V end lost 5 bases, the J end lost 6 bases, and 9 bases lay between the germline ends. CDR1 KGHSH and CDR2 LQKENI come from the germline V gene. The CDR3 has 12 residues.

In its sample, this clone was seen many times. The V call is TRBV11-3, the J call TRBJ2-2; 7 bases agree with TRBD2. The CDR3 loop spans 17 amino acids. J was trimmed by 2 bases and V by 1 base; bases with no gene match: 7. Germline CDR1 SGHNT, CDR2 YENEEA. CDR3 sequence (DNA): TGTGCCAGCAGCTTAGTTGGGGGAGGGGCCAACACCGGGGAGCTGTTTTTT. This encodes CASSLVGGGANTGELFF.

The chain uses TRBV10-2 and TRBJ2-7; D remains unclear. The V and J ends lost 0 bases and 2 bases respectively, with 11 bases between them. CDR3 length: 15 amino acids. Germline-derived CDR1 and CDR2 are WSHSY and SAAADI. This CDR3 reads CASSESGGRTYEQYF. DNA of the CDR3: TGCGCCAGCAGTGAGTCGGGTGGCAGAACCTACGAGCAGTACTTC.

The gene calls are TRBV12-2 and TRBJ2-2; the table's D call, TRBD2, was not checked against the DNA. TRBV12-2 constitutes a pseudogene. The CDR3 covers 14 residues. The CDR3 loop reads CASPSPSFYGELFF. CDR3 DNA sequence: TGTGCCTCACCCTCTCCTAGCTTTTATGGGGAGCTGTTTTTT.

This clone has just a few counts. V gene TRBV6-8 combines with J gene TRBJ2-1, with 15 bases identical to TRBD2. Germline CDR1 MNHGY, CDR2 SAAAGT. J lost 8 bases, V lost 5 bases, and 4 bases had no gene match. The CDR3 spans 15 residues. The CDR3 DNA reads as TGTGCCAGCAGTGGTGGGACTAGCGGGGGGTATGAGCAGTTCTTC. This sequence encodes CASSGGTSGGYEQFF.

J is TRBJ2-3 and V is TRBV19; weak D call: TRBD1 (7 bases). The V end was cut by 5 bases, the J end by 6 bases, with 15 bases between. Germline CDR1 LNHDA, CDR2 SQIVND (reference sequence). The CDR3 has 14 residues. The CDR3 region is CASSLTGRLDTQYF. CDR3 DNA: TGTGCCAGTAGTCTGACAGGGAGGTTGGATACGCAGTATTTT.

The chain links TRBV7-6 to TRBJ2-3, with D perhaps matching TRBD2 (7 bases). Trimming removed 8 bases at V and 4 bases at J, with 19 bases between. This CDR3 has 15 residues. Germline V gene sequence: CDR1 SGHVS, CDR2 FNYEAQ. DNA of the CDR3: TGTGCCAGCGCCTTAAGAGGGGGGGTCCCAGATACGCAGTATTTT. This gives the protein CASALRGGVPDTQYF.

This clone was seen repeatedly, ten times or more. The chain links TRBV6-8 to TRBJ2-6; 12 bases are shared with TRBD2. The V gene's germline CDR1 is MNHGY and CDR2 SAAAGT. V lost 5 bases to trimming and J lost 0 bases; unmatched junction nucleotides: 2. The CDR3 contains 17 residues. CDR3 sequence: CASSRGLAGSGANVLTF. CDR3 DNA: TGTGCCAGCAGTCGGGGACTAGCGGGCTCTGGGGCCAACGTCCTGACTTTC.

The chain links TRBV6-7 to TRBJ1-1, with unresolved D. TRBV6-7 has ORF status, its function being uncertain. The CDR3 runs to 11 residues. Trimming stripped 0 bases from V and 10 bases from J, with 6 bases between. In nucleotides, the CDR3 is TGTGCCAGCAGTTACTCGGGTCCAGCTTTCTTT. Translated, it gives CASSYSGPAFF.